This T cell receptor (beta chain) was retrieved from a study of T cell changes during pregnancy in multiple sclerosis. TCRdb's table, derived via immunoSEQ multiplex PCR, lists solely in-frame clones and lacks some. This table holds 30,000 to 45,000 clones, around nine tenths found once. V was pared by 0 bases and J by 6 bases, with 11 bases between. Germline V lookup: CDR1 MNHEY, CDR2 SVGAGI. The CDR3 contains 15 residues. This receptor was taken from a female donor in good health, enrolled as a control in a pregnancy study. The starting material was CD4+ T cells from peripheral blood mononuclear cells, obtained after pregnancy. The chain carries TRBV6-5 and TRBJ1-4; TRBD1 might be the D (6 bases). The CDR3 sequence: CASSYSRGFDEKLFF. DNA of the CDR3: TGTGCCAGCAGTTACTCCAGGGGATTCGATGAAAAACTGTTTTTT.